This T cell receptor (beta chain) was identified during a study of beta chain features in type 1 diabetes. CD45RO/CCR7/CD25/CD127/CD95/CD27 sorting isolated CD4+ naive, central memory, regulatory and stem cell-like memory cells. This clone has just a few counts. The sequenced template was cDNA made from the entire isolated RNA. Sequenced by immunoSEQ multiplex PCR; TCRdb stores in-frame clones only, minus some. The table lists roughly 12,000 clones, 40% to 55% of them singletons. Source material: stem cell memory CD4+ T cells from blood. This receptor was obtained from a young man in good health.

DNA of the CDR3: TGTGCCAGCACCGGAGGCGGTCTGGGGAGCGGTGAGCAGTTCTTC. Translating gives CASTGGGLGSGEQFF. V usage is TRBV6-5 and J usage is TRBJ2-1; weak D call: TRBD2 (5 bases). The CDR3 runs 15 residues. CDR1 and CDR2 (germline): MNHEY, SVGAGI. The V end was cut by 7 bases, the J end by 9 bases, with 22 bases between.